Below, 7 T cell receptor beta chains from the same sample are listed, as sequenced in a study of shared clonotypes between healthy human individuals. TCRdb's copy holds only in-frame clones and misses some; the assay was immunoSEQ multiplex PCR. The sample has about 2.5 million clones, roughly 90% seen once. The material sequenced was naive CD4+ T cells from PBMCs. Sample subset: CD45RA+ positively selected. Receptors were obtained from a man aged 18 to 35 in good health. Some clones in this sample may be carry-over from other donors' samples.

The V gene is TRBV5-1, the J gene TRBJ1-1; TRBD1 agrees at 8 bases. The CDR3 loop spans 14 amino acids. The V segment lost 4 bases and the J segment 3 bases; nucleotides outside the gene matches: 5. CDR1 is SGHRS, CDR2 YFSETQ, per germline. As DNA, the CDR3 is TGCGCCAGCAGCCAGGACAGGGCTGACACTGAAGCTTTCTTT. Its protein is CASSQDRADTEAFF.

This chain joins TRBV7-9 and TRBJ1-1; D gene unclear. The germline V gene has CDR1 SEHNR and CDR2 FQNEAQ (reference sequence). The V and J ends lost 8 bases and 1 base respectively, with 11 bases between them. CDR3 length equals 13 residues. The CDR3 loop is CASGGQRNTEAFF. CDR3 in DNA: TGTGCCAGCGGTGGGCAGAGGAACACTGAAGCTTTCTTT. The whole variable domain, filled in from reference TRBV7-9 and TRBJ1-1, reads DTGVSQNPRHKITKRGQNVTFRCDPISEHNRLYWYRQTLGQGPEFLTYFQNEAQLEKSRLLSDRFSAERPKGSFSTLEIQRTEQGDSAMYLCASGGQRNTEAFFGQGTRLTVV.

This sequence joins TRBV6-5 and TRBJ2-7; 7 nucleotides match TRBD2. CDR1 is MNHEY, CDR2 SVGAGI, per germline. Unmatched junction bases numbered 4, after V lost 0 bases and J lost 2 bases. CDR3 length: 15 residues. The CDR3 loop is CASSYSRETPYEQYF. CDR3 sequence (DNA): TGTGCCAGCAGTTACTCGCGGGAGACTCCCTACGAGCAGTACTTC.

V is TRBV5-5 and J is TRBJ2-7; D gene ambiguous. Per the germline V gene, CDR1 is SGHKS and CDR2 is YYEKEE (reference sequence). Deletions cut 2 bases from V and 2 bases from J, with 14 bases between. The CDR3 has 15 amino acids. CDR3 loop: CASSLAPPGAYEQYF. Written as DNA, the CDR3 is TGTGCCAGCAGCTTAGCGCCACCCGGCGCCTACGAGCAGTACTTC. Looking up the rest from reference TRBV5-5 and TRBJ2-7 gives the full variable domain: DAGVTQSPTHLIKTRGQQVTLRCSPISGHKSVSWYQQVLGQGPQFIFQYYEKEERGRGNFPDRFSARQFPNYSSELNVNALLLGDSALYLCASSLAPPGAYEQYFGPGTRLTVT.

The chain has TRBV6-5 and TRBJ2-7; 7 bases fit TRBD1. Losses at the gene ends were 2 bases for V and 4 bases for J; bases not matched to a gene: 8. CDR1 is MNHEY and CDR2 is SVGAGI in the germline V gene. This CDR3 has 15 amino acids. The CDR3 nucleotides read TGTGCCAGCAGTTACGACAGGGCTAAAGGGTACGAGCAGTACTTC. Residues: CASSYDRAKGYEQYF.

V gene TRBV2 combines with J gene TRBJ2-7, with 11 bases lining up with TRBD1. The CDR3 extends over 12 amino acids. Germline V lookup: CDR1 SNHLY, CDR2 FYNNEI. J was trimmed by 8 bases and V by 6 bases; bases with no gene match: 3. The CDR3: CASRGQGAKQYF. The CDR3 DNA is TGTGCCAGCAGAGGACAGGGGGCCAAGCAGTACTTC.

V and J are TRBV5-1 and TRBJ1-2, with a tentative D call TRBD1 (5 bases). Germline V CDR1 and CDR2: SGHRS, YFSETQ. Deletions cut 4 bases from V and 6 bases from J, with 31 bases between. The CDR3 loop spans 19 amino acids. CDR3 sequence reads: CASSRLGGTAFGGKDGYTF. Written as DNA, the CDR3 is TGCGCCAGCAGCCGCCTAGGAGGGACTGCCTTTGGTGGGAAAGATGGCTACACCTTC.